This section outlines one TCR beta chain sequence together with its context. Its antigen is not identified. TCRdb's table, derived via immunoSEQ multiplex PCR, lists solely in-frame clones and lacks some. Among more than 110,000 clones listed, 80% to 95% were seen once. This specimen comes from a study of T cell responses to AZD1222 COVID-19 vaccine. Study-wide findings and caveats: Clonal diversity was possibly underestimated; the donors were predominantly white British and more often female. With dominance at 160-218 and 743-854, vaccine-associated CD4 TCRs spanned spike. Samples come after the peak T cell response, not at day 14. Variant regions that are unmutated are reportedly the target of nearly half of spike-specific TCRs.

The sequences come from peripheral blood, collected on day 0 of AZD1222 vaccination. This clonotype was sampled from an adult in good health.

In nucleotides, the CDR3 is TGTGCCAGCAGCGTAGTTTTAGGGGGCGAGCAGTTCTTC. Its translation: CASSVVLGGEQFF. This sequence joins TRBV9 and TRBJ2-1, with TRBD1 matching over 7 bases. V lost 0 bases, J lost 10 bases, and 4 bases stayed unmatched. CDR1 SGDLS and CDR2 YYNGEE come from the germline V gene. This CDR3 contains 13 residues.